This TCR beta chain was recorded in a study of cytomegalovirus exposure and HLA in healthy donors. With 60 Vbeta and 13 Jbeta primers, the PCR was carried out. This table comes from immunoSEQ multiplex PCR, and its TCRdb copy is limited to in-frame clones, with some not included. The sample holds roughly 170,000 clones, 76% seen once. This CDR3 contains 14 residues. The V segment lost 4 bases and the J segment 1 base; nucleotides outside the gene matches: 0. CDR1 and CDR2 (germline): WSHSY, SAAADI. Likely unrecorded immune exposures existed in these nominally healthy donors. Study-wide results and limits: TCR beta V- and J-gene trimming, according to a later analysis, was linked to a missense DCLRE1C variant. Altogether, about 160 TCR beta chains were recorded as cytomegalovirus-associated. Exclusion as indistinguishable affected some V segments, including TRBV6-2 and TRBV6-3.

A note on this clone: Its matching antigen is unknown.

The clonotype comes from a female donor in good health and CMV-seronegative. J is TRBJ2-1 and V is TRBV10-2; 8 bases align to TRBD2. Sequences were obtained from PBMCs. The CDR3 region has the DNA TGCGCCAGCAGTGCGGGGGGGTCCTACAATGAGCAGTTCTTC. Its translation: CASSAGGSYNEQFF.